This TCR beta chain was sequenced for a study of blood T cells in healthy people across ages. Study-level points and caveats: It was held that the diversity estimates obtained from one million T cells were underestimates. Roughly linearly, TCR beta diversity per million T cells fell as age increased. Higher naive T cell percentage went strongly together with higher TCR beta diversity.

Donors each provided approximately 9.6 milliliters of peripheral blood. Then a second PCR, running about 6 to 11 cycles, was carried out with a sample-barcoded 5' primer and a J-beta primer mix. TCRdb processed the 5' RACE reads anew with MiXCR; each CDR3 protein has one entry. The sample lists fewer than 1.5 million distinct CDR3 sequences, about 40% occurring once. In the case of this clonotype: Its antigen is undetermined.

Germline V gives CDR1 SGHVS, CDR2 FQNEAQ. With V trimmed by 1 base and J by 0 bases, 2 bases remained unmatched. The CDR3 sequence is 16 residues long. This sequence was found in a woman between 18 and 30 years old in good health. The chain is built from TRBV7-8 and TRBJ1-5; 8 bases are a match to TRBD1. The source material was blood. CDR3 nucleotide sequence: TGTGCCAGCAGCTTAGGGGGACAGGATAGCAATCAGCCCCAGCATTTT. Protein product: CASSLGGQDSNQPQHF.